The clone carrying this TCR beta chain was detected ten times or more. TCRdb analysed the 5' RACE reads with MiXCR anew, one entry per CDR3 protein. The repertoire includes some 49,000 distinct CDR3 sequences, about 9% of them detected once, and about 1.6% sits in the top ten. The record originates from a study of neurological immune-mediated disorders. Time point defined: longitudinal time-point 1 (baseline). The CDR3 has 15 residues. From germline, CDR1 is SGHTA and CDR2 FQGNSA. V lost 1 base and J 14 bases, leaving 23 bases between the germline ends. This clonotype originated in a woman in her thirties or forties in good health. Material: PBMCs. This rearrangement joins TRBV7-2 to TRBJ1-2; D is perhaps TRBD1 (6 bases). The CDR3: CASSLGFSQGIPGTF. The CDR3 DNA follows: TGTGCCAGCAGCTTAGGGTTTTCGCAGGGGATTCCGGGGACCTTC.